This T cell receptor beta chain was sequenced for a study of OX40 agonist ivuxolimab in advanced cancers. Overall study context: Partial responses were achieved by three patients, one with hepatocellular carcinoma and two with cutaneous melanoma.

V lost 3 bases, J lost 3 bases, and 9 bases lay in between. The CDR3 contains 13 residues. Germline-derived CDR1 and CDR2 are SEHNR and FQNEAQ (reference sequence). Repertoires were generated with immunoSEQ multiplex PCR, while TCRdb's copy carries only in-frame clones and drops some. The sample lists about 47,000 clones, around 88% occurring once. Blood draws occurred at baseline, cycle 4 day 1, and cycle 7 day 1. This receptor was identified in an adult with an advanced solid tumor such as melanoma, head and neck, liver or kidney cancer. The gene calls are TRBV7-9 and TRBJ2-7, with D perhaps TRBD2 (5 bases). The specimen comprised CD4+ or CD8+ T cells sorted from blood, sampled in a trial of the OX40 agonist ivuxolimab. CDR3 DNA sequence: TGTGCCAGCAGCTTGCTAGCCGGCTACGAGCAGTACTTC. Residues: CASSLLAGYEQYF.